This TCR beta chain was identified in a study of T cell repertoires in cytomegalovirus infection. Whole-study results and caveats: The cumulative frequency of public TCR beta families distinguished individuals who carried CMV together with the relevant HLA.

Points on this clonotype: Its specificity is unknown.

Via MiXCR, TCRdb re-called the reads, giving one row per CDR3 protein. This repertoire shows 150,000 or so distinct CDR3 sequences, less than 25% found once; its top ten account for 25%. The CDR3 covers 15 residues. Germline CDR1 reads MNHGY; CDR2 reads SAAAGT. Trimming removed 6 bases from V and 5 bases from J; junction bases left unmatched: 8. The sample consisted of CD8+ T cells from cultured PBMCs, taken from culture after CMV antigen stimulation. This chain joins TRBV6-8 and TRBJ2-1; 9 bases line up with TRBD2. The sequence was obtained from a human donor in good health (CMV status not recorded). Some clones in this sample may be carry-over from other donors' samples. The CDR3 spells CASSPNSGSHNEQFF. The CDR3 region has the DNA TGTGCCAGCAGCCCTAATAGCGGGAGCCACAATGAGCAGTTCTTC.